This T cell receptor (beta chain) was sequenced in a study of cytomegalovirus exposure and HLA in healthy donors. The PCR contained 60 Vbeta and 13 Jbeta primers. Using immunoSEQ multiplex PCR, the repertoire was profiled, and TCRdb retains in-frame clones only, with some absent. The profile shows about 130,000 clones, 80% of them singletons. The TCR comes from a man aged 25-45 years in good health and CMV-seronegative. Sequencing was carried out using PBMCs.

CDR3 protein: CASSSNALKGNQPQHF. The CDR3 bases are TGTGCCAGTAGTAGCAACGCCCTTAAGGGGAATCAGCCCCAGCATTTT. The J gene is TRBJ1-5, the V gene TRBV19; a possible D gene is TRBD1 (5 bases). The ends were cut back, 4 bases at V and 4 bases at J, with 17 bases in the middle. Germline V lookup: CDR1 LNHDA, CDR2 SQIVND (reference sequence). This CDR3 is 16 amino acids long. The full variable domain, completed using reference TRBV19 and TRBJ1-5, is DGGITQSPKYLFRKEGQNVTLSCEQNLNHDAMYWYRQDPGQGLRLIYYSQIVNDFQKGDIAEGYSVSREKKESFPLTVTSAQKNPTAFYLCASSSNALKGNQPQHFGDGTRLSIL.